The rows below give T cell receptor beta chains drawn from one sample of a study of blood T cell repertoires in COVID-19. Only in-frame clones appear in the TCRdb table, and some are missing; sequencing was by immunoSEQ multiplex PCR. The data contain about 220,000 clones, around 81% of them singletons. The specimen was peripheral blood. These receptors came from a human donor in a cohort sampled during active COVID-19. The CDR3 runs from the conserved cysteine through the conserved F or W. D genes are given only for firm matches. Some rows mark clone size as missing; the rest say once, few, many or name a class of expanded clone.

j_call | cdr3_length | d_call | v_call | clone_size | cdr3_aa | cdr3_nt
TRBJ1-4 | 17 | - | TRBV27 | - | CASSSLGSRMQGEKLFF | TGTGCCAGCAGTTCCCTTGGCAGCCGAATGCAGGGCGAAAAACTGTTTTTT
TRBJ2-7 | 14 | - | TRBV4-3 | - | CASSLDRGTYEQYF | TGCGCCAGCAGCCTAGACAGAGGTACCTACGAGCAGTACTTC
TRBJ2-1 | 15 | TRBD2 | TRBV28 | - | CASSSGGDSYNEQFF | TGTGCCAGCAGCTCTGGGGGGGATTCCTACAATGAGCAGTTCTTC
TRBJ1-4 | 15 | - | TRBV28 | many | CASILTGTPNEKLFF | TGTGCCAGCATCCTAACAGGGACACCTAATGAAAAACTGTTTTTT
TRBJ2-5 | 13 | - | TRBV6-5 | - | CASSSALGETQYF | TGTGCCAGCAGTTCCGCCCTAGGAGAGACCCAGTACTTC
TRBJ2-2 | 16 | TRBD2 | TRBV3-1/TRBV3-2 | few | CASRPLGLAGTGELFF | TGTGCCAGCAGACCATTAGGACTAGCTGGCACCGGGGAGCTGTTTTTT
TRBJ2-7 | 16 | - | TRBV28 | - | CASSPPGGLVTYEQYF | TGTGCCAGCAGTCCCCCAGGGGGACTAGTAACCTACGAGCAGTACTTC
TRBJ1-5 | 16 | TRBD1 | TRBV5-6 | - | CASSSTGVTEFEPQHF | TGTGCCAGCAGTTCGACAGGGGTAACCGAATTCGAGCCCCAGCATTTT
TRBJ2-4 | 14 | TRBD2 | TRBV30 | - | CAWSPRAGRGIQYF | TGTGCCTGGAGTCCTCGGGCAGGGAGGGGCATTCAGTACTTC
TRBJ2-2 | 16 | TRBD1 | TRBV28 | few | CASSHRDRVNTGELFF | TGTGCCAGCAGTCACCGGGACAGGGTTAACACCGGGGAGCTGTTTTTT
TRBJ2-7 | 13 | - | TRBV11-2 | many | CASSFGGSYEQYF | TGTGCCAGCAGCTTCGGGGGCTCCTACGAGCAGTACTTC
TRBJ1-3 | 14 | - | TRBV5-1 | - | CASSIDSVGNTIYF | TGCGCCAGCAGCATTGACTCTGTTGGAAACACCATATATTTT
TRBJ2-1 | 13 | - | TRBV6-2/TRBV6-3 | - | CASTPLGEIEQFF | TGTGCCAGCACCCCCCTTGGGGAGATTGAGCAGTTCTTC
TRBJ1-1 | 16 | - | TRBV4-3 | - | CASSQTTGIGNTEAFF | TGCGCCAGCAGCCAGACTACAGGGATCGGGAACACTGAAGCTTTCTTT
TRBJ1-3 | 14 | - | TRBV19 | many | CASSPLRGGNTIYF | TGTGCCAGTAGTCCTCTACGGGGTGGAAACACCATATATTTT
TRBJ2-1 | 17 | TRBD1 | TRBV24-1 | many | CATSDYGTGGGYNEQFF | TGTGCCACCAGTGATTATGGGACAGGGGGCGGGTACAATGAGCAGTTCTTC
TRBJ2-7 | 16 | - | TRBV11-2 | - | CASSPLQDRRGIEQYF | TGTGCCAGCAGCCCCCTCCAGGACAGGCGGGGAATCGAGCAGTACTTC
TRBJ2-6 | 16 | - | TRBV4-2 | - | CASSQEVSSGANVLTF | TGTGCCAGCAGCCAAGAGGTCAGCTCTGGGGCCAACGTCCTGACTTTC
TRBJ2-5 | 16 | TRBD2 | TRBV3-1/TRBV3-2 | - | CARQKVAGGSRETQYF | TGTGCCAGACAGAAAGTAGCGGGGGGGAGTAGAGAGACCCAGTACTTC
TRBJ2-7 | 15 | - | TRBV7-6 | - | CASSLAGRGPYEQYF | TGTGCCAGCAGCTTAGCGGGGCGGGGGCCCTACGAGCAGTACTTC
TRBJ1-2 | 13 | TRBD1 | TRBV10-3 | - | CAISGTGEYGYTF | TGTGCCATCAGTGGGACAGGGGAGTATGGCTACACCTTC
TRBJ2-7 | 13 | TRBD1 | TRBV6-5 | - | CASEDRATYEQYF | TGTGCCAGTGAGGACAGGGCAACCTACGAGCAGTACTTC
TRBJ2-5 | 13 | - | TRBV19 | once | CASSTQGGETQYF | TGTGCCAGTAGTACCCAGGGGGGAGAGACCCAGTACTTC
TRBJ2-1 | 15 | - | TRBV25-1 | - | CASSDLQGSDNEQFF | TGTGCCAGCAGTGACCTGCAGGGGTCGGACAATGAGCAGTTCTTC